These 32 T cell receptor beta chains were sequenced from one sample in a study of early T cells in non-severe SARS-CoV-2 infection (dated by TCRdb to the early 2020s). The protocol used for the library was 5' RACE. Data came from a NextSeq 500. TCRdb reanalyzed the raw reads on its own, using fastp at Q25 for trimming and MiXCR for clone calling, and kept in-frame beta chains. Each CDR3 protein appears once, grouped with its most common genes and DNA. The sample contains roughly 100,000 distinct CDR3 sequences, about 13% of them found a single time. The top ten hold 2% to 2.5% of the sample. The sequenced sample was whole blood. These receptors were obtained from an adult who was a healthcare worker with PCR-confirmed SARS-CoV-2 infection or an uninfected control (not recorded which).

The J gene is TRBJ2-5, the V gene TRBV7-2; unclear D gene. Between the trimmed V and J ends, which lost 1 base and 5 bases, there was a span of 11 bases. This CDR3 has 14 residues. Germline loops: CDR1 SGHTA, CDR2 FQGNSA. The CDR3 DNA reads TGTGCCAGCAGCTTAGTAAGCACGGCGGAGACCCAGTACTTC. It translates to CASSLVSTAETQYF.

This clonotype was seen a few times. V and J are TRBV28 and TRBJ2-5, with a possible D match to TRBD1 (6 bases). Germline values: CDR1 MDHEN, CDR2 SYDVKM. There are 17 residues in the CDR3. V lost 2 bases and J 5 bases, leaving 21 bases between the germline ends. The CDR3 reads CASSLAGDPRGWETQYF. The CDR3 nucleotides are TGTGCCAGCAGTTTAGCTGGGGACCCCAGGGGTTGGGAGACCCAGTACTTC.

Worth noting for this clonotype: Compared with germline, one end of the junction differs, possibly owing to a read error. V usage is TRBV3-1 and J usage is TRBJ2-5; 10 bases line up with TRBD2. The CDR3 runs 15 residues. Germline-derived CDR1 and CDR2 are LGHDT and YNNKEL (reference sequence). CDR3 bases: TGTGCCAGCAACCAAGCTGGACTAGCGGATGAGACCCAGTACTTC. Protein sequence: CASNQAGLADETQYF.

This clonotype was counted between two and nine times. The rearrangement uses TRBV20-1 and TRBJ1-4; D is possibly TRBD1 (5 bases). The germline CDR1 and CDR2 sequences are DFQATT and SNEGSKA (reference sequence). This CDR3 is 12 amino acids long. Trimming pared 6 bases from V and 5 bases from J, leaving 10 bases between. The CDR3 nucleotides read TGCAGTGCGCTGGGACGGAATGAAAAACTGTTTTTT. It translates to CSALGRNEKLFF.

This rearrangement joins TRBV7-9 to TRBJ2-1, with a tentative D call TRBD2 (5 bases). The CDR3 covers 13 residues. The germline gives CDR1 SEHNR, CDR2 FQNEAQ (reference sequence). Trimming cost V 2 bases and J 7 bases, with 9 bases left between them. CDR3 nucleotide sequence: TGTGCCAGCAGCTTATCCCAGCGGAATGAGCAGTTCTTC. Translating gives CASSLSQRNEQFF.

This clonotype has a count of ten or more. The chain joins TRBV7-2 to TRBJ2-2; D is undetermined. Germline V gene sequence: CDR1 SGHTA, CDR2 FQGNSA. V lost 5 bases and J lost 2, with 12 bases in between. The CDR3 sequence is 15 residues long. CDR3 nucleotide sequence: TGTGCCAGCAGCGAAATAACAGTAAACACCGGGGAGCTGTTTTTT. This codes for CASSEITVNTGELFF.

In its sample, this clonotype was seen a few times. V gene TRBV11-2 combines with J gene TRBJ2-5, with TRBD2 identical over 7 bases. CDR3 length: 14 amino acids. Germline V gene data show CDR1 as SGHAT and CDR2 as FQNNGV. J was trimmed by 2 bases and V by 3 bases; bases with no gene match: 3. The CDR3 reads CASSFWGGQETQYF. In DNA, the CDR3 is TGTGCCAGCAGCTTCTGGGGGGGACAAGAGACCCAGTACTTC.

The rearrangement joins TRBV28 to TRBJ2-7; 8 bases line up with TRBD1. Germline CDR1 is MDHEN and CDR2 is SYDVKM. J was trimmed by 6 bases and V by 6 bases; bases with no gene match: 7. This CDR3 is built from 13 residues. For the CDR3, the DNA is TGTGCCAGCAGGTCCGGGACAGGCACCGAGCAGTACTTC. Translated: CASRSGTGTEQYF.

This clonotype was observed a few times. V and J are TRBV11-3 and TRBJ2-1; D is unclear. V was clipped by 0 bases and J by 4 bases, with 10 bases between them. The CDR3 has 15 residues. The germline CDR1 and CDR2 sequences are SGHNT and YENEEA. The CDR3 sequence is CASSLEGNGYNEQFF. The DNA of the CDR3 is TGTGCCAGCAGCTTAGAGGGGAACGGGTACAATGAGCAGTTCTTC. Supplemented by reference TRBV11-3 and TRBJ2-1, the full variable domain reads EAGVVQSPRYKIIEKKQPVAFWCNPISGHNTLYWYLQNLGQGPELLIRYENEEAVDDSQLPKDRFSAERLKGVDSTLKIQPAELGDSAVYLCASSLEGNGYNEQFFGPGTRLTVL.

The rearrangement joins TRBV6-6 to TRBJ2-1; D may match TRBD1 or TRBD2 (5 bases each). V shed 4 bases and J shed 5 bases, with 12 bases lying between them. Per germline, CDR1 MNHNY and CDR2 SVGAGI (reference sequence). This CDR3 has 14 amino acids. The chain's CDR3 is CASSFGTVNNEQFF. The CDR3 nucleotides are TGTGCCAGCAGTTTCGGGACGGTTAACAATGAGCAGTTCTTC.

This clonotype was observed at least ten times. CDR3 DNA sequence: TGCAGCGTCCCGACGGGACAGGAGGGGGATACGCAGTATTTT. Encoded protein: CSVPTGQEGDTQYF. The chain employs TRBV29-1 and TRBJ2-3; TRBD1 matches 8 bases. V gave up 6 bases and J gave up 6 bases; unmatched junction bases: 11. Germline V gene sequence: CDR1 SQVTM, CDR2 ANQGSEA. The CDR3 totals 14 residues.

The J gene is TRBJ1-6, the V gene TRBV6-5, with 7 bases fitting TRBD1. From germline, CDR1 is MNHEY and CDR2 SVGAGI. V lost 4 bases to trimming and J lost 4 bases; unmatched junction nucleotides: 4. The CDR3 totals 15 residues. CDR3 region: CASSFLQGYNSPLHF. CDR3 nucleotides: TGTGCCAGCAGTTTCCTACAGGGGTATAATTCACCCCTCCACTTT.

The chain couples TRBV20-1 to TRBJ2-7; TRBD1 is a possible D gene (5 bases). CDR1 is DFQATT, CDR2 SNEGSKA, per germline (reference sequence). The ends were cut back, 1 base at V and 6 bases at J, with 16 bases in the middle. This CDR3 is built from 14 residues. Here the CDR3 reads CSARAATERSEQYF. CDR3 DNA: TGCAGTGCTAGAGCCGCGACAGAACGATCCGAGCAGTACTTC.

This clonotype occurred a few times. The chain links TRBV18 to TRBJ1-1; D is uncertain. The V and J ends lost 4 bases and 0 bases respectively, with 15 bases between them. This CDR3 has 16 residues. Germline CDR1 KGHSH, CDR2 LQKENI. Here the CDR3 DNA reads TGTGCCAGCTCACGGGGTCTGCAGGCAATGAACACTGAAGCTTTCTTT. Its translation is CASSRGLQAMNTEAFF.

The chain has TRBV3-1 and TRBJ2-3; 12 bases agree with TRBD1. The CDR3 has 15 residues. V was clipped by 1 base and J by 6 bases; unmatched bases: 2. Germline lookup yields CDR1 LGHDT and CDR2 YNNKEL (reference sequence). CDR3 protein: CASSQGDRGRDTQYF. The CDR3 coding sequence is TGTGCCAGCAGCCAAGGGGACAGGGGGCGCGATACGCAGTATTTT.

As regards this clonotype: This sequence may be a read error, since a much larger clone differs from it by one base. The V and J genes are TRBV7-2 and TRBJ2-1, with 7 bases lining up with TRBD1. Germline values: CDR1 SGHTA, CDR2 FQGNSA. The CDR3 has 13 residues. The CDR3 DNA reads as TGTGCCAGCAGCTCCGCCCCGGTGTCGGGACAGCTCTTC. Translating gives CASSSAPVSGQLF.

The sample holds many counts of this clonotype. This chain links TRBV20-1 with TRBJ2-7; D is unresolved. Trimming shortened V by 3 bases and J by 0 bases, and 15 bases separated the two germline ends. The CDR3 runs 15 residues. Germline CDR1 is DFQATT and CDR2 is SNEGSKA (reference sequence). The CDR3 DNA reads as TGCAGTGCTAGGAACCCAGGCCGTAACTCCTACGAGCAGTACTTC. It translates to CSARNPGRNSYEQYF.

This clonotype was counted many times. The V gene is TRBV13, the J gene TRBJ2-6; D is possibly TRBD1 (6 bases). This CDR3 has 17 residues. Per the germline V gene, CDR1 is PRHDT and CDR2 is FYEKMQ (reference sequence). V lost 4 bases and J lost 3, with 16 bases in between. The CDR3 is CASSSATGFGGANVLTF. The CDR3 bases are TGTGCCAGCAGCTCCGCAACAGGGTTCGGTGGGGCCAACGTCCTGACTTTC.

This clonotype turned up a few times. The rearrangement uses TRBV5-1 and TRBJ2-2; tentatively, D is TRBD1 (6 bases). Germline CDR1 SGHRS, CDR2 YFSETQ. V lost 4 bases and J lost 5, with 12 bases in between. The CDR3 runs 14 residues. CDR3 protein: CASSLFTGTGELFF. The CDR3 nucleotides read TGCGCCAGCAGCCTATTTACAGGGACCGGGGAGCTGTTTTTT.

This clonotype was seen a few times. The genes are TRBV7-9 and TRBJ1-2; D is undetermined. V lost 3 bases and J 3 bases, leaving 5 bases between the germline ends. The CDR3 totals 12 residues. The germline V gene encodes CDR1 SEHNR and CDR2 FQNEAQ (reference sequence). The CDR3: CASSFTDYGYTF. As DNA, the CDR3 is TGTGCCAGCAGCTTCACGGACTATGGCTACACCTTC. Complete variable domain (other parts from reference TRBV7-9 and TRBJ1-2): DTGVSQNPRHKITKRGQNVTFRCDPISEHNRLYWYRQTLGQGPEFLTYFQNEAQLEKSRLLSDRFSAERPKGSFSTLEIQRTEQGDSAMYLCASSFTDYGYTFGSGTRLTVV.

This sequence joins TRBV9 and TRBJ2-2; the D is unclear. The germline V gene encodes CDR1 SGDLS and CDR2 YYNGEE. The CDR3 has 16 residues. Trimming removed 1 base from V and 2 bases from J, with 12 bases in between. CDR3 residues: CASSVLPVLNTGELFF. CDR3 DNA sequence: TGTGCCAGCAGCGTACTTCCGGTCCTAAACACCGGGGAGCTGTTTTTT.

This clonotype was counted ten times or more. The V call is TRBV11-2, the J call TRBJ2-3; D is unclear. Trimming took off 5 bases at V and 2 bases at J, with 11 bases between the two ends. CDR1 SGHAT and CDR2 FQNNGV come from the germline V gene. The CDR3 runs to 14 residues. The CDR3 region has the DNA TGTGCCAGCAGCACGGGCCTAACCACAGATACGCAGTATTTT. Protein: CASSTGLTTDTQYF.

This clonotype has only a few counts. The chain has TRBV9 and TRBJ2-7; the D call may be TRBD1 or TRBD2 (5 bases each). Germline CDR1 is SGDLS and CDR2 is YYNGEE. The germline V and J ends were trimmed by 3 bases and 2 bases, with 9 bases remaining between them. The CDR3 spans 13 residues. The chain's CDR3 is CASSGDAPYEQYF. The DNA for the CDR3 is TGTGCCAGCAGCGGGGACGCCCCCTACGAGCAGTACTTC.

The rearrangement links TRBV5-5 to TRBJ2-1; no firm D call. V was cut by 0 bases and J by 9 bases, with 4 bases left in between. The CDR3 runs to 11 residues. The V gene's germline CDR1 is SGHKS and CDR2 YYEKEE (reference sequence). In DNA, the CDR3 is TGTGCCAGCAGCTTGGGGTCTGAGCAGTTCTTC. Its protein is CASSLGSEQFF.

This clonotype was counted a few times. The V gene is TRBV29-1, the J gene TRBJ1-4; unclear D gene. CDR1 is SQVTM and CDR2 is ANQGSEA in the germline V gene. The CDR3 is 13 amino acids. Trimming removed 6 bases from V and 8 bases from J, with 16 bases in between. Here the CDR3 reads CSVRVSGREKLFF. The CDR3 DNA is TGCAGCGTCCGCGTGAGCGGGCGGGAAAAACTGTTTTTT.

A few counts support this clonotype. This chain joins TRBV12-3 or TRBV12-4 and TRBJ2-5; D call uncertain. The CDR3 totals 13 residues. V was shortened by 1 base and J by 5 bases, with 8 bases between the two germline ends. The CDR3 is CASSLGPPETQYF. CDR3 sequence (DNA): TGTGCCAGCAGTTTAGGGCCCCCCGAGACCCAGTACTTC.

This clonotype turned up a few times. The CDR3 protein is CASTNPPYNEQFF. DNA of the CDR3: TGTGCCAGCACCAACCCTCCTTACAATGAGCAGTTCTTC. This chain connects TRBV6-2 or TRBV6-3 to TRBJ2-1; no clear D gene. The V end lost 7 bases, the J end lost 4 bases, and 11 bases lay between the germline ends. The CDR3 extends over 13 amino acids. The germline gives CDR1 MNHEY, CDR2 SVGEGT.

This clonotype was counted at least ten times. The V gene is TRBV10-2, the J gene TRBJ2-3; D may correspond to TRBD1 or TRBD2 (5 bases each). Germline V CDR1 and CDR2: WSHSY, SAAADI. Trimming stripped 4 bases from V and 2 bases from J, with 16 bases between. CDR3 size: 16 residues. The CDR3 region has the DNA TGCGCCAGCAGTGTGCTCCGGGACGGATACACAGATACGCAGTATTTT. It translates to CASSVLRDGYTDTQYF.

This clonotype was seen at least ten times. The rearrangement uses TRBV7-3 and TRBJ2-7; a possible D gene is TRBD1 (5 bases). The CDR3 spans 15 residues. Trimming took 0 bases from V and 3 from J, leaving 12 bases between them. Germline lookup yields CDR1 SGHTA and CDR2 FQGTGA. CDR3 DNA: TGTGCCAGCAGCTTAACGTTACTGGGGCACTACGAGCAGTACTTC. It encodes CASSLTLLGHYEQYF.

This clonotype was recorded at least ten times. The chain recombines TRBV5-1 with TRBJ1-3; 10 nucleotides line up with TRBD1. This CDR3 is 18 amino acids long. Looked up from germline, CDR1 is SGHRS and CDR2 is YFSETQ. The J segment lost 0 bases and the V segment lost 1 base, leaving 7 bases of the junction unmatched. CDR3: CASSLHGTGDISGNTIYF. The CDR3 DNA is TGCGCCAGCAGCTTGCACGGGACAGGGGACATCTCTGGAAACACCATATATTTT.

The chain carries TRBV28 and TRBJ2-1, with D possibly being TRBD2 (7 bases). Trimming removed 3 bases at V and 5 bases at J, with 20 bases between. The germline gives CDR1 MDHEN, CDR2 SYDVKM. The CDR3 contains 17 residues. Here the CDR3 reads CASSFPTVGGPDNEQFF. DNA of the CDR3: TGTGCCAGCAGTTTCCCTACGGTGGGGGGGCCGGACAATGAGCAGTTCTTC.

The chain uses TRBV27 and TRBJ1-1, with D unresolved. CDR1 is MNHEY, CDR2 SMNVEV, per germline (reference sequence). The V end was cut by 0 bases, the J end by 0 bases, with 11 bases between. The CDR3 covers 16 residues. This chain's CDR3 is CASSLSKGPMNTEAFF. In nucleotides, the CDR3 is TGTGCCAGCAGTTTATCAAAGGGTCCTATGAACACTGAAGCTTTCTTT.